A single sample is the source of the 30 T cell receptor beta chains below, sequenced in a study of identical twins. TCRdb processed the 5' RACE reads anew with MiXCR; each CDR3 protein has one entry. The sample consists of 200,000 to 300,000 distinct CDR3 sequences, 6% to 8.5% of them appearing once. The same sample was also used in a study of yellow fever vaccine responses in identical twins.

The sequenced sample consisted of CD8+ T cells sorted from blood. These receptors originate from a woman younger than 35 in good health.

There are many counts of this clonotype. The rearrangement uses TRBV13 and TRBJ2-1; 10 bases agree with TRBD2. The CDR3 consists of 18 residues. The trim removed 2 bases at V and 5 bases at J, leaving 12 bases unmatched. The V gene's germline CDR1 is PRHDT and CDR2 FYEKMQ (reference sequence). In nucleotides, the CDR3 is TGTGCCAGCAGCTTAAGGCCCGGTAGCGGGGGGTGGCACAATGAGCAGTTCTTC. It translates to CASSLRPGSGGWHNEQFF.

This clonotype occurred a few times. V is TRBV9 and J is TRBJ2-1; 10 bases fit TRBD1. Germline V gene sequence: CDR1 SGDLS, CDR2 YYNGEE. CDR3 length: 16 residues. V gave up 3 bases and J gave up 4 bases; unmatched junction bases: 7. The CDR3 sequence: CASSEPRDRGYNEQFF. Written as DNA, the CDR3 is TGTGCCAGCAGCGAGCCCCGGGACAGGGGATACAATGAGCAGTTCTTC.

This clonotype appeared many times. The gene calls are TRBV7-9 and TRBJ2-1; 7 bases are shared with TRBD2. Germline CDR1 is SEHNR and CDR2 is FQNEAQ (reference sequence). J lost 3 bases, V lost 5 bases, and 10 bases had no gene match. This CDR3 has 16 residues. This CDR3 reads CASSKETSWVYNEQFF. DNA for the CDR3: TGTGCCAGCAGCAAAGAGACTAGCTGGGTCTACAATGAGCAGTTCTTC.

This clonotype was recorded a few times. The gene calls are TRBV6-1 and TRBJ2-3, with 9 bases lining up with TRBD2. With 7 bases clipped from V and 4 bases from J, the junction kept 15 bases outside the gene matches. The CDR3 covers 17 residues. Germline lookup yields CDR1 MNHNS and CDR2 SASEGT. This CDR3 reads CASTTALAGIHPDTQYF. For the CDR3, the DNA is TGTGCCAGCACTACCGCGCTAGCGGGAATCCATCCAGATACGCAGTATTTT.

The sample holds many counts of this clonotype. CDR3 in amino acids: CASSPQIPIAKNIQYF. CDR3 nucleotides: TGTGCCAGCAGTCCTCAGATCCCAATAGCCAAAAACATTCAGTACTTC. The V gene is TRBV27, the J gene TRBJ2-4, with D hard to call. The V and J ends lost 5 bases and 0 bases respectively, with 14 bases between them. The CDR3 runs 16 residues. Per germline, CDR1 MNHEY and CDR2 SMNVEV (reference sequence).

For this clonotype: One end of the junction varies from germline; a read error may be responsible. This chain connects TRBV7-9 to TRBJ2-7; D might be TRBD2 (6 bases). CDR1 SEHNR and CDR2 FQNEAQ come from the germline V gene (reference sequence). This CDR3 contains 11 residues. The DNA of the CDR3 is TGTGCCAGCTCAAGCGGGCAGAGGACTCTGTTC. Its translation is CASSSGQRTLF.

Here the CDR3 reads CASSLAAGSGQPQHF. The CDR3 DNA is TGTGCCAGCAGCTTGGCAGCGGGTTCGGGGCAGCCCCAGCATTTT. The rearrangement joins TRBV5-5 to TRBJ1-5; D uncertain. Trimming stripped 0 bases from V and 7 bases from J, with 14 bases between. CDR3 size: 15 residues. Germline V gene sequence: CDR1 SGHKS, CDR2 YYEKEE (reference sequence).

This clonotype was seen more than once but under ten times. The chain has TRBV4-1 and TRBJ2-3; 9 bases agree with TRBD2. Per the germline V gene, CDR1 is MGHRA and CDR2 is YSYEKL. The length of the CDR3 is 15 residues. Germline trimming cut 4 bases from V and 0 bases from J; bases unmatched to any gene: 2. The DNA of the CDR3 is TGCGCCAGCAGCCGGGGACTAGCTAGCACAGATACGCAGTATTTT. As protein: CASSRGLASTDTQYF.

The chain joins TRBV11-2 to TRBJ1-1; TRBD1 aligns across 12 bases. The CDR3 runs to 18 residues. CDR1 is SGHAT and CDR2 is FQNNGV in the germline V gene. Germline trimming cut 5 bases from V and 5 bases from J; bases unmatched to any gene: 15. The CDR3 DNA sequence: TGTGCCAGCAGCCAGTGGGGGACAGGGGGCCCGGTGAGGACTGAAGCTTTCTTT. Its protein product is CASSQWGTGGPVRTEAFF. The variable domain in full, completed from reference TRBV11-2 and TRBJ1-1, reads EAGVAQSPRYKIIEKRQSVAFWCNPISGHATLYWYQQILGQGPKLLIQFQNNGVVDDSQLPKDRFSAERLKGVDSTLKIQPAKLEDSAVYLCASSQWGTGGPVRTEAFFGQGTRLTVV.

J is TRBJ1-1 and V is TRBV19, with D possibly matching TRBD1 (5 bases). Trimming removed 7 bases from V and 7 bases from J, with 16 bases in between. Germline V lookup: CDR1 LNHDA, CDR2 SQIVND (reference sequence). The CDR3 runs 13 residues. The CDR3 nucleotides are TGTGCCAGTACCACCGGAGGGACCGATGAAGCTTTCTTT. It translates to CASTTGGTDEAFF.

The gene calls are TRBV6-1 and TRBJ2-2, with D possibly TRBD1 on 6 matching bases. The germline CDR1 and CDR2 sequences are MNHNS and SASEGT. CDR3 length: 16 residues. V was pared by 6 bases and J by 2 bases, with 16 bases between. Here the CDR3 DNA reads TGTGCCAGCAGAACTTACAGGGACACTAACACCGGGGAGCTGTTTTTT. Its protein is CASRTYRDTNTGELFF.

This clonotype was seen a few times. The chain carries TRBV24-1 and TRBJ1-1, with D uncertain. Trimming stripped 4 bases from V and 1 base from J, with 12 bases between. The CDR3 is 15 residues long. CDR1 KGHDR and CDR2 SFDVKD come from the germline V gene. The CDR3 sequence is CATSDRDSGNTEAFF. As DNA, the CDR3 is TGTGCCACCAGTGACCGAGACTCAGGGAACACTGAAGCTTTCTTT.

The chain recombines TRBV11-3 with TRBJ2-3; D might be TRBD1 or TRBD2, each matching 5 bases. The germline gives CDR1 SGHNT, CDR2 YENEEA. The CDR3 has 16 residues. V lost 1 base to trimming and J lost 5 bases, with 16 bases between them. For the CDR3, the DNA is TGTGCCAGCAGCTTAGGGCAGGGAGAGCACATAGATACGCAGTATTTT. Protein product: CASSLGQGEHIDTQYF. The full variable domain, in which reference TRBV11-3 and TRBJ2-3 provide the parts outside the CDR3, is EAGVVQSPRYKIIEKKQPVAFWCNPISGHNTLYWYLQNLGQGPELLIRYENEEAVDDSQLPKDRFSAERLKGVDSTLKIQPAELGDSAVYLCASSLGQGEHIDTQYFGPGTRLTVL.

The V and J genes are TRBV7-9 and TRBJ2-7; 10 nucleotides align to TRBD2. CDR3 size: 15 residues. CDR1 is SEHNR and CDR2 is FQNEAQ in the germline V gene (reference sequence). V dropped 2 bases and J dropped 2; count of bases not matched to a gene: 3. Written as DNA, the CDR3 is TGTGCCAGCAGCTTATCAACTAGCGGGACCTACGAGCAGTACTTC. This encodes CASSLSTSGTYEQYF.

In this sample, this clonotype turned up many times. The rearrangement uses TRBV4-1 and TRBJ1-4; D unresolved. The V end lost 5 bases, the J end lost 6 bases, and 7 bases lay between the germline ends. Germline CDR1 and CDR2: MGHRA and YSYEKL. The CDR3 runs 12 residues. The CDR3 DNA reads TGCGCCAGCAGCGAGGGTTATGAAAAACTGTTTTTT. Its protein product is CASSEGYEKLFF.

The rearrangement uses TRBV5-1 and TRBJ2-1; 7 nucleotides line up with TRBD2. CDR1 is SGHRS, CDR2 YFSETQ, per germline. The CDR3 is 16 amino acids. Trimming took 0 bases from V and 5 from J; bases not matched to a gene: 8. For the CDR3, the DNA is TGCGCCAGCAGCTTGGGGAGCGGGATAATTGACAATGAGCAGTTCTTC. Translated: CASSLGSGIIDNEQFF. Looking up the rest from reference TRBV5-1 and TRBJ2-1 gives the full variable domain: KAGVTQTPRYLIKTRGQQVTLSCSPISGHRSVSWYQQTPGQGLQFLFEYFSETQRNKGNFPGRFSGRQFSNSRSEMNVSTLELGDSALYLCASSLGSGIIDNEQFFGPGTRLTVL.

This clonotype was detected ten times or more. The chain has TRBV6-6 and TRBJ2-1, with D unresolved. Germline V gives CDR1 MNHNY, CDR2 SVGAGI (reference sequence). This CDR3 has 12 amino acids. The V gene lost 0 bases and the J gene lost 4 bases, with 1 base spanning the gap. CDR3 sequence reads: CASSYSYNEQFF. Written as DNA, the CDR3 is TGTGCCAGCAGTTACTCGTACAATGAGCAGTTCTTC.

This clonotype was seen repeatedly, ten times or more. The chain recombines TRBV28 with TRBJ1-5, with D tentatively TRBD1 (5 bases). Germline CDR1 and CDR2: MDHEN and SYDVKM. The CDR3 has 15 amino acids. V was trimmed by 2 bases and J by 5 bases, leaving 13 bases between them. The CDR3 region has the DNA TGTGCCAGCAGTTTAAGGGGCAGGGTCGATCAGCCCCAGCATTTT. Its protein is CASSLRGRVDQPQHF.

This clonotype has ten or more counts. The chain has TRBV5-1 and TRBJ2-1; 9 bases are a match to TRBD2. The germline CDR1 and CDR2 sequences are SGHRS and YFSETQ. The trim removed 6 bases at V and 8 bases at J, leaving 9 bases unmatched. The CDR3 spans 14 residues. The CDR3 nucleotides read TGCGCCAGCAAAGATAGCGGGAGATGGGATGAGCAGTTCTTC. Amino acid sequence: CASKDSGRWDEQFF.

With regard to this clonotype: The junction does not match germline at one end; this may be a read error. The chain employs TRBV15 and TRBJ2-2, with TRBD2 matching over 14 bases. Germline V CDR1 and CDR2: LNHNV, YYDKDF (reference sequence). The CDR3 has 20 residues. DNA of the CDR3: TGTGCCACCAGCAGAGCTTGGACTAGCGGGAGGTCCTCGAACCCCGGGGAGCTGTTTTTT. Translating it yields CATSRAWTSGRSSNPGELFF.

This clonotype was recorded at least ten times. The V gene is TRBV12-3 or TRBV12-4, the J gene TRBJ2-2; maybe TRBD2 (6 bases). V was cut by 3 bases and J by 4 bases, with 9 bases left in between. CDR3 length: 14 residues. The CDR3 DNA is TGTGCCAGCAGTTTCGGGGGAATCACCGGGGAGCTGTTTTTT. This gives the protein CASSFGGITGELFF.

The rearrangement uses TRBV12-3 or TRBV12-4 and TRBJ2-1; weak D call: TRBD2 (7 bases). The CDR3 consists of 16 residues. Trimming took 2 bases from V and 8 from J, leaving 19 bases between them. CDR3: CASSLRRGGTGDEQFF. In DNA, the CDR3 is TGTGCCAGCAGTTTACGCCGCGGGGGCACGGGGGATGAGCAGTTCTTC.

The chain has TRBV7-8 and TRBJ1-2; D gene ambiguous. V was pared by 3 bases and J by 3 bases, with 11 bases between. The V gene's germline CDR1 is SGHVS and CDR2 FQNEAQ. There are 14 residues in the CDR3. The CDR3 reads CASSLGGRDYGYTF. The CDR3 nucleotides read TGTGCCAGCAGCTTGGGAGGGAGGGACTATGGCTACACCTTC.

This clonotype was seen many times. The rearrangement uses TRBV5-1 and TRBJ2-7, with D uncertain. The length of the CDR3 is 14 residues. Germline values: CDR1 SGHRS, CDR2 YFSETQ. The V gene lost 0 bases and the J gene lost 4 bases, with 11 bases spanning the gap. The CDR3 protein is CASSLATGKYEQYF. CDR3 bases: TGCGCCAGCAGCTTGGCGACTGGGAAGTACGAGCAGTACTTC. Together with reference TRBV5-1 and TRBJ2-7, the CDR3 gives the full variable domain: KAGVTQTPRYLIKTRGQQVTLSCSPISGHRSVSWYQQTPGQGLQFLFEYFSETQRNKGNFPGRFSGRQFSNSRSEMNVSTLELGDSALYLCASSLATGKYEQYFGPGTRLTVT.

V gene TRBV7-6 combines with J gene TRBJ1-4; 7 positions match TRBD1. This CDR3 spans 11 amino acids. CDR1 is SGHVS and CDR2 is FNYEAQ in the germline V gene. V lost 5 bases and J lost 11; bases outside the gene matches: 2. This chain's CDR3 is CASSLGGKLFF. CDR3 DNA: TGTGCCAGCAGCCTAGGGGGCAAACTGTTTTTT.

There are many counts of this clonotype. V is TRBV12-3 or TRBV12-4 and J is TRBJ2-5; 11 bases are shared with TRBD2. The length of the CDR3 is 15 residues. The ends lost 5 bases at V and 5 bases at J; junction bases unmatched: 7. CDR3 region: CASSDSGGAGETQYF. The CDR3 bases are TGTGCCAGCAGTGATAGCGGGGGGGCTGGGGAGACCCAGTACTTC.

A few counts support this clonotype. The chain is built from TRBV4-2 and TRBJ2-1; either TRBD1 or TRBD2 may supply D (5 bases each). The germline V gene encodes CDR1 LGHNA and CDR2 YNFKEQ. The CDR3 sequence is 17 residues long. Trimming shortened V by 0 bases and J by 7 bases, and 19 bases separated the two germline ends. In nucleotides, the CDR3 is TGTGCCAGCAGCCAAGATCTTCCCCTCGGGACGAGGAATGAGCAGTTCTTC. This gives the protein CASSQDLPLGTRNEQFF.

This clonotype was detected many times. The J gene is TRBJ2-3, the V gene TRBV29-1; no firm D call. From germline, CDR1 is SQVTM and CDR2 ANQGSEA. V shed 6 bases and J shed 2 bases, with 9 bases lying between them. The CDR3 is 12 amino acids. The CDR3 loop reads CSVDETTDTQYF. The CDR3, as DNA: TGCAGCGTCGATGAAACCACAGATACGCAGTATTTT.

This clonotype was seen only a few times. The rearrangement uses TRBV29-1 and TRBJ2-3; TRBD1 might be the D (5 bases). Trimming stripped 6 bases from V and 2 bases from J, with 21 bases between. The CDR3 consists of 16 residues. Germline values: CDR1 SQVTM, CDR2 ANQGSEA. The CDR3 sequence is CSVPPQGFAITDTQYF. CDR3 DNA sequence: TGCAGCGTCCCCCCCCAGGGTTTCGCCATCACAGATACGCAGTATTTT.

In its sample, this clonotype was seen many times. The J gene is TRBJ2-4, the V gene TRBV6-1, with D possibly matching TRBD2 (5 bases). The V gene's germline CDR1 is MNHNS and CDR2 SASEGT. This CDR3 is built from 15 residues. V was pared by 4 bases and J by 8 bases, with 18 bases between. The CDR3 DNA sequence: TGTGCCAGCAGTGTCCCCCCCGGGCAGGAGGACATTCAGTACTTC. It translates to CASSVPPGQEDIQYF.